Listed below are T cell receptor beta chains from one sample, sequenced in a study of CD8 T cells in ankylosing spondylitis. MiXCR, applied by TCRdb to the 5' RACE reads, yields one record per CDR3 protein. The data contain hundreds of thousands of distinct CDR3 sequences, under 35% of them seen just once; the ten biggest clones take up approximately 4.4%. The sequenced sample consisted of blood, either unsorted or a sorted T cell fraction (not recorded which). The receptors were gathered from a male donor with ankylosing spondylitis or in good health (not recorded which). Both conserved end residues are part of each CDR3. The D gene is left open where the match is weak. Only part of the rows carry a size: once, few, many, or a class if the clone is expanded.

clone size: few; V gene: TRBV2; J gene: TRBJ1-2; D gene: TRBD1; CDR3 protein: CASSGSGQGYGYTF; CDR3 DNA: TGTGCCAGCAGCGGTTCGGGACAGGGCTATGGCTACACCTTC
clone size: .; V gene: TRBV29-1; J gene: TRBJ2-1; D gene: .; CDR3 protein: CSVVWPGVAYNEQFF; CDR3 DNA: TGCAGCGTTGTCTGGCCAGGGGTTGCCTACAATGAGCAGTTCTTC
clone size: few; V gene: TRBV6-5; J gene: TRBJ2-5; D gene: TRBD1; CDR3 protein: CASSYMPGTGQETQYF; CDR3 DNA: TGTGCCAGCAGTTATATGCCCGGGACAGGTCAAGAGACCCAGTACTTC
clone size: .; V gene: TRBV7-9; J gene: TRBJ2-1; D gene: .; CDR3 protein: CASSSTGSYNEQFF; CDR3 DNA: TGTGCCAGCAGCTCCACGGGCTCCTACAATGAGCAGTTCTTC
clone size: .; V gene: TRBV9; J gene: TRBJ2-5; D gene: .; CDR3 protein: CASSVLQDPRRETQYF; CDR3 DNA: TGTGCCAGCAGCGTTCTACAGGACCCCAGGAGGGAGACCCAGTACTTC
clone size: .; V gene: TRBV11-2; J gene: TRBJ1-6; D gene: .; CDR3 protein: CASSLDRVNSPLHF; CDR3 DNA: TGTGCCAGCAGCTTAGATCGGGTTAATTCACCCCTCCACTTT
clone size: .; V gene: TRBV6-6; J gene: TRBJ2-7; D gene: .; CDR3 protein: CASSEEKDEQYF; CDR3 DNA: TGTGCCAGCAGCGAGGAGAAGGACGAGCAGTACTTC
clone size: .; V gene: TRBV20-1; J gene: TRBJ1-5; D gene: .; CDR3 protein: CSARSAGYSNQPQHF; CDR3 DNA: TGCAGTGCTAGGTCCGCCGGGTATAGCAATCAGCCCCAGCATTTT
clone size: .; V gene: TRBV4-1; J gene: TRBJ1-1; D gene: TRBD1; CDR3 protein: CASSQEDREGTEAFF; CDR3 DNA: TGCGCCAGCAGCCAAGAGGACAGGGAGGGCACTGAAGCTTTCTTT
clone size: many; V gene: TRBV15; J gene: TRBJ2-7; D gene: .; CDR3 protein: CATSRDRLSRRYF; CDR3 DNA: TGTGCCACCAGCAGAGATCGTCTCTCCAGACGGTACTTC
clone size: many; V gene: TRBV20-1; J gene: TRBJ2-7; D gene: .; CDR3 protein: CSATQDNEQYF; CDR3 DNA: TGCAGTGCTACACAGGACAACGAGCAGTACTTC
clone size: .; V gene: TRBV15; J gene: TRBJ1-5; D gene: .; CDR3 protein: CATSSFGNQPQHF; CDR3 DNA: TGTGCCACCAGCAGTTTCGGTAATCAGCCCCAGCATTTT
clone size: few; V gene: TRBV20-1; J gene: TRBJ2-1; D gene: .; CDR3 protein: CSARSAQRRAYNEQFF; CDR3 DNA: TGCAGTGCTAGAAGTGCCCAGCGGAGGGCCTACAATGAGCAGTTCTTC
clone size: .; V gene: TRBV7-9; J gene: TRBJ2-2; D gene: .; CDR3 protein: CASSLMRVSTGELFF; CDR3 DNA: TGTGCCAGCAGCTTAATGAGGGTTTCGACCGGGGAGCTGTTTTTT
clone size: few; V gene: TRBV6-1; J gene: TRBJ1-1; D gene: .; CDR3 protein: CASRRYRDTEAFF; CDR3 DNA: TGTGCCAGCAGACGGTACAGGGACACTGAAGCTTTCTTT
clone size: few; V gene: TRBV7-2; J gene: TRBJ2-7; D gene: TRBD2; CDR3 protein: CASSRGLATEQYF; CDR3 DNA: TGTGCCAGCAGCAGGGGACTAGCCACCGAGCAGTACTTC
clone size: few; V gene: TRBV20-1; J gene: TRBJ2-7; D gene: TRBD1; CDR3 protein: CSAGTATYEQYF; CDR3 DNA: TGCAGTGCGGGGACAGCCACCTACGAGCAGTACTTC
clone size: few; V gene: TRBV25-1; J gene: TRBJ2-2; D gene: .; CDR3 protein: CASQGGPNTGELFF; CDR3 DNA: TGTGCCAGCCAGGGGGGACCTAACACCGGGGAGCTGTTTTTT
clone size: .; V gene: TRBV10-3; J gene: TRBJ2-3; D gene: .; CDR3 protein: CAISEVLETDTQYF; CDR3 DNA: TGTGCCATCAGTGAGGTCTTAGAAACAGATACGCAGTATTTT
clone size: .; V gene: TRBV5-6; J gene: TRBJ1-6; D gene: .; CDR3 protein: CASSLSGGPWSPLHF; CDR3 DNA: TGTGCCAGCAGCTTGTCCGGGGGCCCTTGGTCACCCCTCCACTTT
clone size: .; V gene: TRBV12-3/TRBV12-4; J gene: TRBJ2-1; D gene: TRBD2; CDR3 protein: CASSSKGTSGNEQFF; CDR3 DNA: TGTGCCAGCAGCTCCAAGGGGACTAGCGGGAATGAGCAGTTCTTC
clone size: .; V gene: TRBV6-5; J gene: TRBJ1-2; D gene: .; CDR3 protein: CASSLSFLDYGYTF; CDR3 DNA: TGTGCCAGCAGTTTATCCTTCTTGGACTATGGCTACACCTTC
clone size: .; V gene: TRBV2; J gene: TRBJ1-4; D gene: .; CDR3 protein: CASSRSTAPNEKLFF; CDR3 DNA: TGTGCCAGCAGTAGATCGACAGCACCTAATGAAAAACTGTTTTTT
clone size: few; V gene: TRBV29-1; J gene: TRBJ2-3; D gene: TRBD2; CDR3 protein: CSVEGSSGGGTDTQYF; CDR3 DNA: TGCAGCGTTGAGGGGTCTAGCGGGGGAGGCACAGATACGCAGTATTTT
clone size: few; V gene: TRBV20-1; J gene: TRBJ2-7; D gene: TRBD1; CDR3 protein: CSAIRDRATYEQYF; CDR3 DNA: TGCAGTGCTATCCGGGACAGAGCTACCTACGAGCAGTACTTC
clone size: many; V gene: TRBV20-1; J gene: TRBJ1-5; D gene: .; CDR3 protein: CSASSTNQPQHF; CDR3 DNA: TGCAGTGCTAGTTCAACCAATCAGCCCCAGCATTTT
clone size: .; V gene: TRBV27; J gene: TRBJ2-1; D gene: .; CDR3 protein: CASSRVGYNEQFF; CDR3 DNA: TGTGCCAGCAGCCGTGTAGGCTACAATGAGCAGTTCTTC
clone size: few; V gene: TRBV29-1; J gene: TRBJ2-5; D gene: .; CDR3 protein: CSVGRYQETQYF; CDR3 DNA: TGCAGCGTTGGTCGGTACCAAGAGACCCAGTACTTC
clone size: .; V gene: TRBV5-1; J gene: TRBJ2-1; D gene: TRBD2; CDR3 protein: CASSVSGGYNEQFF; CDR3 DNA: TGCGCCAGCAGCGTAAGCGGGGGATACAATGAGCAGTTCTTC